Presented here are 15 T cell receptor beta chains from one specimen sequenced in a study of brain T cells in children with intractable seizures. The assay was immunoSEQ multiplex PCR, and TCRdb's table has in-frame clones only and misses some. The repertoire has about 340,000 clones, over 90% of them found once; the top ten carry about 5.8%. Sample time point: blood from clinic visit 5 months post-surgery; TSC patient then seizure free. Sequencing used peripheral blood, obtained more than 4 months after surgery. The receptors come from a boy in the first two years of life with tuberous sclerosis and intractable seizures.

The chain recombines TRBV5-6 with TRBJ1-2, with no clear D. Per germline, CDR1 SGHDT and CDR2 YYEEEE. The CDR3 consists of 13 residues. The V gene lost 4 bases and the J gene lost 1 base, with 8 bases spanning the gap. CDR3 sequence (DNA): TGTGCCAGCAGCAAAAGGTTTAACTATGGCTACACCTTC. Translated, it gives CASSKRFNYGYTF. The full variable domain, in which reference TRBV5-6 and TRBJ1-2 provide the parts outside the CDR3, is DAGVTQSPTHLIKTRGQQVTLRCSPKSGHDTVSWYQQALGQGPQFIFQYYEEEERQRGNFPDRFSGHQFPNYSSELNVNALLLGDSALYLCASSKRFNYGYTFGSGTRLTVV.

The J gene is TRBJ1-1, the V gene TRBV5-4; TRBD1 agrees at 8 bases. This CDR3 comprises 15 residues. The trim removed 4 bases at V and 3 bases at J, leaving 8 bases unmatched. The germline gives CDR1 SGHNT, CDR2 YYREEE (reference sequence). The CDR3 is CASSTTGEGDTEAFF. The DNA for the CDR3 is TGTGCCAGCAGCACGACAGGGGAAGGGGACACTGAAGCTTTCTTT.

The genes are TRBV5-4 and TRBJ2-1, with D perhaps matching TRBD2 (6 bases). Germline V gene data show CDR1 as SGHNT and CDR2 as YYREEE (reference sequence). CDR3 length: 15 amino acids. Trimming shortened V by 4 bases and J by 10 bases, and 21 bases separated the two germline ends. The CDR3 DNA reads as TGTGCCAGCAGCGGGAGACTAGGACTGAAGGGGGAGCAGTTCTTC. Protein sequence: CASSGRLGLKGEQFF. Variable domain in full (rest from reference TRBV5-4 and TRBJ2-1): ETGVTQSPTHLIKTRGQQVTLRCSSQSGHNTVSWYQQALGQGPQFIFQYYREEENGRGNFPPRFSGLQFPNYSSELNVNALELDDSALYLCASSGRLGLKGEQFFGPGTRLTVL.

The chain links TRBV12-5 to TRBJ2-1, with D perhaps TRBD1 (6 bases). The CDR3 extends over 13 amino acids. Trimming left V 6 bases short and J 7 bases short, with 13 bases between. Germline assignment: CDR1 LGHNT and CDR2 FRNRAP. The CDR3 DNA follows: TGTGCTAGTGGAATAGGGGGTGAAAATGAGCAGTTCTTC. It codes for CASGIGGENEQFF. The whole variable domain, filled in from reference TRBV12-5 and TRBJ2-1, reads DARVTQTPRHKVTEMGQEVTMRCQPILGHNTVFWYRQTMMQGLELLAYFRNRAPLDDSGMPKDRFSAEMPDATLATLKIQPSEPRDSAVYFCASGIGGENEQFFGPGTRLTVL.

This chain links TRBV11-3 with TRBJ1-1; a weak D match, TRBD1 (5 bases). The germline V gene has CDR1 SGHNT and CDR2 YENEEA. CDR3 size: 16 residues. Trimming removed 5 bases from V and 1 base from J, with 17 bases in between. CDR3 nucleotides: TGTGCCAGCAGCCCAAATCGCTTGACAGCGAACACTGAAGCTTTCTTT. Translating it yields CASSPNRLTANTEAFF. Filled out from reference TRBV11-3 and TRBJ1-1, the complete variable domain reads EAGVVQSPRYKIIEKKQPVAFWCNPISGHNTLYWYLQNLGQGPELLIRYENEEAVDDSQLPKDRFSAERLKGVDSTLKIQPAELGDSAVYLCASSPNRLTANTEAFFGQGTRLTVV.

The chain recombines TRBV27 with TRBJ1-4; D gene unclear. The CDR3 has 14 residues. Germline assignment: CDR1 MNHEY and CDR2 SMNVEV (reference sequence). V was shortened by 2 bases and J by 4 bases, with 8 bases between the two germline ends. Here the CDR3 reads CASSLQTHNEKLFF. CDR3 DNA sequence: TGTGCCAGCAGTTTACAGACCCATAATGAAAAACTGTTTTTT. Full variable domain (rest looked up from reference TRBV27 and TRBJ1-4): EAQVTQNPRYLITVTGKKLTVTCSQNMNHEYMSWYRQDPGLGLRQIYYSMNVEVTDKGDVPEGYKVSRKEKRNFPLILESPSPNQTSLYFCASSLQTHNEKLFFGSGTQLSVL.

V usage is TRBV4-1 and J usage is TRBJ2-3; 7 bases match TRBD2. The germline V gene has CDR1 MGHRA and CDR2 YSYEKL. The V and J ends lost 4 bases and 2 bases, in that order; junction bases with no gene match: 3. This CDR3 has 14 residues. The CDR3 nucleotides read TGCGCCAGCAGCCTCCAGCGGGACACAGATACGCAGTATTTT. Its protein is CASSLQRDTDTQYF.

This chain joins TRBV4-1 and TRBJ2-4; possible D gene TRBD2, 5 bases. CDR3 size: 19 residues. V lost 1 base and J lost 0, with 19 bases in between. Germline lookup yields CDR1 MGHRA and CDR2 YSYEKL. The CDR3 sequence is CASSQGSLSGAVAKNIQYF. The CDR3 bases are TGCGCCAGCAGCCAAGGTTCCCTCAGCGGAGCCGTAGCCAAAAACATTCAGTACTTC.

Of note for this clone: Other nucleotide sequences in the sample specify the same CDR3. The chain links TRBV3-1 (or the pseudogene TRBV3-2) to TRBJ2-7, with 8 bases lining up with TRBD2. The CDR3 runs 14 residues. Per germline, CDR1 LGHDT and CDR2 YNNKEL (reference sequence). Trimming took 1 base from V and 3 from J; bases not matched to a gene: 2. CDR3 region: CASSQAGTSYEQYF. The CDR3 DNA reads TGTGCCAGCAGCCAAGCCGGGACTAGCTACGAGCAGTACTTC.

V gene TRBV19 combines with J gene TRBJ2-7; 8 bases map to TRBD1. Trimming removed 5 bases from V and 2 bases from J; junction bases left unmatched: 5. CDR1 LNHDA and CDR2 SQIVND come from the germline V gene (reference sequence). This CDR3 spans 14 amino acids. CDR3 sequence (DNA): TGTGCCAGTAGTGTGGCCAGGGGGCCCTACGAGCAGTACTTC. The encoded protein is CASSVARGPYEQYF.

V usage is TRBV29-1 and J usage is TRBJ1-2; a possible D gene is TRBD1 (6 bases). The CDR3 is 14 amino acids. V was clipped by 4 bases and J by 5 bases, with 17 bases between them. The germline V gene has CDR1 SQVTM and CDR2 ANQGSEA. The CDR3 sequence is CSVVSSAGEYGYTF. The CDR3 region has the DNA TGCAGCGTTGTGAGTAGTGCAGGGGAATATGGCTACACCTTC.

The chain is built from TRBV30 and TRBJ2-7; 9 bases fit TRBD1. Trimming cost V 5 bases and J 0 bases; bases outside gene matches: 5. Germline CDR1 GTSNPN, CDR2 SVGIG (reference sequence). The CDR3 is 14 residues long. The chain's CDR3 is CAWRDRGSSYEQYF. As DNA, the CDR3 is TGTGCCTGGCGAGACAGGGGGAGCTCCTACGAGCAGTACTTC.

The chain links TRBV29-1 to TRBJ2-3; TRBD1 or TRBD2 may be the D gene (6 bases each). CDR1 is SQVTM and CDR2 is ANQGSEA in the germline V gene. Trimming took off 7 bases at V and 5 bases at J, with 19 bases between the two ends. The CDR3 contains 14 residues. The CDR3 DNA reads as TGCAGCGGTACACGGGGGCATCCTAGAGATACGCAGTATTTT. The encoded protein is CSGTRGHPRDTQYF.

The chain uses TRBV19 and TRBJ2-2, with D maybe TRBD1 (5 bases). Germline assignment: CDR1 LNHDA and CDR2 SQIVND (reference sequence). The V end was cut by 7 bases, the J end by 7 bases, with 13 bases between. The CDR3 has 13 amino acids. This CDR3 reads CASNIQVNGELFF. The DNA of the CDR3 is TGTGCCAGTAACATACAGGTGAACGGGGAGCTGTTTTTT.

J is TRBJ1-2 and V is TRBV19, with D possibly matching TRBD1 (6 bases). The CDR3 is made up of 15 amino acids. The germline V and J ends were trimmed by 9 bases and 2 bases, with 19 bases remaining between them. The germline V gene has CDR1 LNHDA and CDR2 SQIVND (reference sequence). CDR3 nucleotides: TGTGCCAGCTTCGGCCTGGGGGCCAACAACTATGGCTACACCTTC. Protein: CASFGLGANNYGYTF.